Below are 26 T cell receptor beta chains sequenced from a single sample in a study of blood T cell repertoires in COVID-19. Profiled with immunoSEQ multiplex PCR; TCRdb holds only in-frame clones, not every one. The sample has 80,000 or so clones; roughly 82% are singletons. Sequenced: peripheral blood. Source of these receptors: a man aged 60 to 75 with acute or convalescent COVID-19.

The chain uses TRBV11-3 and TRBJ2-7; D is ambiguous. CDR3 length equals 14 residues. V dropped 4 bases and J dropped 0 bases, with 10 bases sitting between them. From germline, CDR1 is SGHNT and CDR2 YENEEA. The CDR3 DNA follows: TGTGCCAGCAGCTCCTCAAGCGCCTCCTACGAGCAGTACTTC. Translating it yields CASSSSSASYEQYF.

CDR3 in DNA: TGTGCCAGCTTGACCGTAGAGGACTATGGCTACACCTTC. Its protein product is CASLTVEDYGYTF. The chain is built from TRBV18 and TRBJ1-2; D gene uncertain. From germline, CDR1 is KGHSH and CDR2 LQKENI. This CDR3 has 13 amino acids. V was clipped by 7 bases and J by 3 bases, with 12 bases between them.

This rearrangement joins TRBV27 to TRBJ2-7, with 10 positions matching TRBD1. Unmatched junction bases numbered 7, after V lost 7 bases and J lost 4 bases. Germline CDR1 reads MNHEY; CDR2 reads SMNVEV (reference sequence). There are 14 residues in the CDR3. CDR3 in amino acids: CASNYRQGAYEQYF. CDR3 coding DNA: TGTGCCAGCAACTATCGACAGGGGGCTTACGAGCAGTACTTC.

This clone appeared once. This chain uses TRBV7-2 with TRBJ2-3; D is possibly TRBD2 (5 bases). Germline V gene sequence: CDR1 SGHTA, CDR2 FQGNSA. The CDR3 runs 13 residues. V was shortened by 3 bases and J by 4 bases, with 8 bases between the two germline ends. CDR3 DNA: TGTGCCAGCAGCTTTGCAGCGGCAGATACGCAGTATTTT. Protein product: CASSFAAADTQYF.

This clone was observed once. V is TRBV6-5 and J is TRBJ2-7, with D possibly TRBD1 on 5 matching bases. The CDR3 totals 12 residues. V lost 5 bases and J lost 4, with 9 bases in between. Looked up from germline, CDR1 is MNHEY and CDR2 is SVGAGI. CDR3 sequence (DNA): TGTGCCAGCAGTCAGGGTCAATACGAGCAGTACTTC. Translation: CASSQGQYEQYF.

The DNA for the CDR3 is TGTGCCAGCAGCCAAGATCGGGTGAGGAATGAGCAGTTCTTC. This sequence encodes CASSQDRVRNEQFF. The rearrangement joins TRBV3-1 (or the pseudogene TRBV3-2) to TRBJ2-1; D remains ambiguous. CDR1 and CDR2 (germline): LGHDT, YNNKEL (reference sequence). Trimming shortened V by 0 bases and J by 7 bases, and 10 bases separated the two germline ends. The CDR3 has 14 amino acids.

The rearrangement uses TRBV18 and TRBJ2-2; maybe TRBD2 (5 bases). The ends were cut back, 5 bases at V and 5 bases at J, with 18 bases in the middle. CDR1 is KGHSH, CDR2 LQKENI, per germline. This CDR3 spans 16 amino acids. The CDR3 is CASSSQGGVSTGELFF. CDR3 sequence (DNA): TGTGCCAGCTCATCTCAAGGAGGAGTTTCGACCGGGGAGCTGTTTTTT.

This sequence joins TRBV6-5 and TRBJ1-1, with D hard to call. Germline-derived CDR1 and CDR2 are MNHEY and SVGAGI. The CDR3 spans 14 residues. Trimming removed 0 bases from V and 2 bases from J, with 7 bases in between. CDR3 residues: CASSYSASNTEAFF. CDR3 bases: TGTGCCAGCAGTTACTCGGCCTCAAACACTGAAGCTTTCTTT.

The chain combines TRBV5-1 with TRBJ2-7; perhaps TRBD2 as D (5 bases). The length of the CDR3 is 15 residues. Trimming cost V 3 bases and J 5 bases, with 18 bases left between them. In germline, CDR1 is SGHRS, CDR2 YFSETQ. CDR3 sequence (DNA): TGCGCCAGCAGCTCAGGTCGAGGGTTCGGGGACGAGCAGTACTTC. Protein: CASSSGRGFGDEQYF.

This sequence joins TRBV27 and TRBJ2-7; weak D call: TRBD1 (6 bases). V was cut by 6 bases and J by 2 bases, with 14 bases left in between. The length of the CDR3 is 14 residues. Germline V gene sequence: CDR1 MNHEY, CDR2 SMNVEV (reference sequence). The CDR3 reads CASRNIGGTYEQYF. The CDR3 DNA follows: TGTGCCAGCAGGAATATAGGGGGTACCTACGAGCAGTACTTC.

The gene calls are TRBV5-6 and TRBJ2-1; the D gene is possibly TRBD2 (6 bases). The germline V and J ends were trimmed by 0 bases and 0 bases, with 10 bases remaining between them. CDR1 SGHDT and CDR2 YYEEEE come from the germline V gene. The CDR3 has 16 amino acids. The CDR3 nucleotides are TGTGCCAGCAGCTTGGGTTTCGGGAGCTCCTACAATGAGCAGTTCTTC. This sequence encodes CASSLGFGSSYNEQFF. Full variable domain (outside the CDR3, taken from reference TRBV5-6 and TRBJ2-1): DAGVTQSPTHLIKTRGQQVTLRCSPKSGHDTVSWYQQALGQGPQFIFQYYEEEERQRGNFPDRFSGHQFPNYSSELNVNALLLGDSALYLCASSLGFGSSYNEQFFGPGTRLTVL.

V usage is TRBV7-8 and J usage is TRBJ1-1; no clear D. V was clipped by 0 bases and J by 1 base, with 9 bases between them. The CDR3 consists of 15 residues. Germline values: CDR1 SGHVS, CDR2 FQNEAQ. This CDR3 is CASSLAMASNTEAFF. CDR3 DNA: TGTGCCAGCAGCTTAGCGATGGCCTCGAACACTGAAGCTTTCTTT. The variable domain in full, completed from reference TRBV7-8 and TRBJ1-1, reads GAGVSQSPRYKVAKRGQDVALRCDPISGHVSLFWYQQALGQGPEFLTYFQNEAQLDKSGLPSDRFFAERPEGSVSTLKIQRTQQEDSAVYLCASSLAMASNTEAFFGQGTRLTVV.

The J gene is TRBJ1-2, the V gene TRBV18; 9 positions agree with TRBD1. J was trimmed by 4 bases and V by 3 bases; bases with no gene match: 3. The CDR3 has 14 residues. The germline V gene encodes CDR1 KGHSH and CDR2 LQKENI. The CDR3 protein is CASSPQDRGYGYTF. In DNA form, the CDR3 reads TGTGCCAGCTCACCGCAGGACAGGGGCTATGGCTACACCTTC.

The chain recombines TRBV18 with TRBJ1-2, with 10 bases lining up with TRBD1. The CDR3 has 14 amino acids. Germline trimming cut 8 bases from V and 7 bases from J; bases unmatched to any gene: 10. CDR1 and CDR2 (germline): KGHSH, LQKENI. As DNA, the CDR3 is TGTGCCAGCATGCCGGGACAGGGGACGGGTGGCTACACCTTC. Residues: CASMPGQGTGGYTF.

The chain uses TRBV3-1 (or the pseudogene TRBV3-2) and TRBJ2-5; D is possibly TRBD1 (5 bases). In germline, CDR1 is LGHDT, CDR2 YNNKEL (reference sequence). V lost 1 base, J lost 2 bases, and 11 bases lay in between. The CDR3 length is 15 residues. CDR3 in amino acids: CASSQGSRQQETQYF. CDR3 bases: TGTGCCAGCAGCCAAGGTTCCCGACAGCAAGAGACCCAGTACTTC.

This clone has only one observation. The chain combines TRBV30 with TRBJ2-2, with TRBD1 matching over 7 bases. The germline CDR1 and CDR2 sequences are GTSNPN and SVGIG (reference sequence). The CDR3 is made up of 16 amino acids. V lost 6 bases to trimming and J lost 1 base; unmatched junction nucleotides: 11. CDR3 nucleotides: TGTGCCTGTTCCGGGACAGAAGTTCAGAACACCGGGGAGCTGTTTTTT. As protein: CACSGTEVQNTGELFF.

The V and J genes are TRBV7-9 and TRBJ1-2; 8 positions agree with TRBD1. There are 13 residues in the CDR3. CDR1 is SEHNR and CDR2 is FQNEAQ in the germline V gene (reference sequence). Trimming removed 4 bases from V and 6 bases from J; junction bases left unmatched: 4. CDR3 protein: CASSSWTGNGYTF. The CDR3 DNA follows: TGTGCCAGCAGCTCCTGGACAGGGAATGGCTACACCTTC.

The CDR3 loop is CASSPGGAGTDTQYF. Written as DNA, the CDR3 is TGCGCCAGCAGCCCCGGGGGGGCCGGCACAGATACGCAGTATTTT. The chain couples TRBV5-1 to TRBJ2-3; 8 nucleotides line up with TRBD2. This CDR3 has 15 residues. The germline V gene has CDR1 SGHRS and CDR2 YFSETQ. After removal of 4 bases from V and 1 base from J, the junction contained 5 bases not matched to a gene.

The V call is TRBV18, the J call TRBJ2-2, with 7 positions matching TRBD1. This CDR3 has 13 amino acids. V shed 5 bases, J shed 5 bases, and the junction held 2 bases outside the gene matches. The germline gives CDR1 KGHSH, CDR2 LQKENI. The CDR3 DNA reads as TGTGCCAGCTCATCGACAGGGACCGGGGAGCTGTTTTTT. This gives the protein CASSSTGTGELFF. The full variable domain, completed using reference TRBV18 and TRBJ2-2, is NAGVMQNPRHLVRRRGQEARLRCSPMKGHSHVYWYRQLPEEGLKFMVYLQKENIIDESGMPKERFSAEFPKEGPSILRIQQVVRGDSAAYFCASSSTGTGELFFGEGSRLTVL.

V is TRBV28 and J is TRBJ2-3; possible D gene TRBD1, 5 bases. The V end lost 6 bases, the J end lost 2 bases, and 12 bases lay between the germline ends. CDR1 is MDHEN, CDR2 SYDVKM, per germline. The CDR3 spans 14 residues. The CDR3 protein is CASRPQVNTDTQYF. Written as DNA, the CDR3 is TGTGCCAGCAGACCACAGGTTAACACAGATACGCAGTATTTT. Looking up the rest from reference TRBV28 and TRBJ2-3 gives the full variable domain: DVKVTQSSRYLVKRTGEKVFLECVQDMDHENMFWYRQDPGLGLRLIYFSYDVKMKEKGDIPEGYSVSREKKERFSLILESASTNQTSMYLCASRPQVNTDTQYFGPGTRLTVL.

The CDR3 coding sequence is TGTGCCAGCAGTCCCGGGACTAGCGGCCTATGGTACCAAGAGACCCAGTACTTC. Translation gives CASSPGTSGLWYQETQYF. J is TRBJ2-5 and V is TRBV6-6, with TRBD2 matching over 11 bases. CDR3 length: 18 residues. Germline values: CDR1 MNHNY, CDR2 SVGAGI (reference sequence). J gave up 0 bases and V 5 bases, and 11 bases lay outside the gene matches.

As concerns this clone: One junction end does not reproduce the germline sequence, and a read error may be involved. The chain couples TRBV20-1 to TRBJ2-1; 7 bases align to TRBD2. Germline CDR1 and CDR2: DFQATT and SNEGSKA (reference sequence). CDR3 size: 11 residues. Here the CDR3 DNA reads TGCAGTGCCCGGGACTACGATGAGCAGTTCTTC. This translates into CSARDYDEQFF.

This chain joins TRBV5-1 and TRBJ2-5, with D possibly being TRBD2 (6 bases). The CDR3 runs 18 residues. Per the germline V gene, CDR1 is SGHRS and CDR2 is YFSETQ. Trimming removed 3 bases from V and 3 bases from J, with 24 bases in between. The CDR3 sequence is CASSYTGGWAIGEETQYF. CDR3 bases: TGCGCCAGCAGCTACACAGGAGGGTGGGCGATAGGGGAAGAGACCCAGTACTTC.

The rearrangement joins TRBV5-6 to TRBJ2-1; 8 positions agree with TRBD2. Germline CDR1 is SGHDT and CDR2 is YYEEEE. The J segment lost 7 bases and the V segment lost 1 base, leaving 13 bases of the junction unmatched. The CDR3 sequence is 17 residues long. The CDR3: CASSLRGGGIRGNEQFF. CDR3 coding DNA: TGTGCCAGCAGCTTGCGTGGCGGGGGGATCCGGGGTAATGAGCAGTTCTTC.

This clone was seen a few times. The chain is built from TRBV7-4 and TRBJ1-3; possibly TRBD1 for D (5 bases). Per the germline V gene, CDR1 is SGHVT and CDR2 is SQSDAQ. The CDR3 has 9 amino acids. In DNA form, the CDR3 reads TGTCAGGGTGGAAACACCATATATTTT. Translation: CQGGNTIYF. The whole variable domain, filled in from reference TRBV7-4 and TRBJ1-3, reads GAGVSQSPRYKVAKRGRDVALRCDSISGHVTLYWYRQTLGQGSEVLTYSQSDAQRDKSGRPSGRFSAERPERSVSTLKIQRTEQGDSAVYLCQGGNTIYFGEGSWLTVV.

The chain recombines TRBV7-3 with TRBJ2-5; 11 bases match TRBD1. Trimming removed 3 bases from V and 4 bases from J; junction bases left unmatched: 4. The CDR3 consists of 15 residues. The germline CDR1 and CDR2 sequences are SGHTA and FQGTGA. The CDR3 loop is CASSFSGTGGETQYF. The CDR3 bases are TGTGCCAGCAGCTTTTCCGGGACAGGGGGAGAGACCCAGTACTTC.